The sequence of this T cell receptor beta chain was determined in a study of T cell responses to AZD1222 COVID-19 vaccine. Study results and caveats: In the spike-specific TCR repertoire, nearly half reportedly target unmutated variant regions. Elevations in Spike-specific TCR breadth and depth followed administration of two AZD1222 doses. No day 14 peak samples; only post-peak repertoires were characterized.

Germline V CDR1 and CDR2: LGHNA, YSLEER. The V gene end was trimmed by 0 bases and the J gene end by 2 bases; junction bases not matched to a gene: 7. This CDR3 has 18 amino acids. As regards this clone: Antigen unknown.

Clones were sequenced by immunoSEQ multiplex PCR, and TCRdb holds only the in-frame ones, with some missing. Counted here are some 92,000 clones, around 93% occurring once; the ten biggest clones make up under 10%. This sequence joins TRBV4-3 and TRBJ2-2; TRBD2 matches at 9 bases. The material was peripheral blood, obtained on day 0 of AZD1222 vaccination. The TCR comes from an adult in good health. For the CDR3, the DNA is TGCGCCAGCAGCCAAGACCCCCAGCGGGGGGTAAACACCGGGGAGCTGTTTTTT. Protein sequence: CASSQDPQRGVNTGELFF.